The text below deals with one TCR beta chain. TCRdb's table, derived via immunoSEQ multiplex PCR, lists solely in-frame clones and lacks some. This sample has under 150,000 clones, with about 87% found just once. These data belong to a study of control samples from healthy donors and cancer patients. The V gene's germline CDR1 is SGHTA and CDR2 FQGNSA. Trimming took 1 base from V and 7 from J, leaving 17 bases between them. The CDR3 totals 16 residues. The V gene is TRBV7-2, the J gene TRBJ1-5; D remains ambiguous. The specimen sequenced was blood. This receptor was taken from a man in his sixties in good health. For the CDR3, the DNA is TGTGCCAGCAGCTTAGTCGGGCCGAGCCCGACGCAGCCCCAGCATTTT. Its protein product is CASSLVGPSPTQPQHF.